This T cell receptor (beta chain) was sequenced during a study of blood T cell repertoires in COVID-19. Study background: The samples span acute and convalescent COVID-19 from the United States, Italy and Spain. The cDNA or gDNA used as material had been derived from T cells, B-cell-depleted T cells, or PBMCs.

The CDR3 length is 14 residues. CDR1 and CDR2 from the germline V gene are SGHRS and YFSETQ. After removal of 1 base from V and 8 bases from J, the junction contained 3 bases not matched to a gene. Using immunoSEQ multiplex PCR, the repertoire was profiled, and TCRdb retains in-frame clones only, with some absent. In the table there are about 64,000 clones, 70% to 90% of which are singletons. The chain carries TRBV5-1 and TRBJ2-1; 10 bases align to TRBD1. The sequenced sample consisted of peripheral blood. The sequence was collected from a man between 35 and 55 years old with acute or convalescent COVID-19. CDR3 protein: CASSLRGQGHEQFF. The CDR3 DNA follows: TGCGCCAGCAGCTTGAGGGGACAGGGGCATGAGCAGTTCTTC.